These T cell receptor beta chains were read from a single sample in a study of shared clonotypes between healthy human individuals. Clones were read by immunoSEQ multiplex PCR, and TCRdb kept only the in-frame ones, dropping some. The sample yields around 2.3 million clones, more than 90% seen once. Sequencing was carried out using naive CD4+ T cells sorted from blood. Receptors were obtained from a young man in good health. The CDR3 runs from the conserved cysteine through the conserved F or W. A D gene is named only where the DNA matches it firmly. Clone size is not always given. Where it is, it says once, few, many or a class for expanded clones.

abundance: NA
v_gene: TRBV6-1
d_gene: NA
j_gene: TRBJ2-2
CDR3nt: TGTGCCAGCAGACCTTTCGGGTCTAACGCCGGGGAGCTGTTTTTT
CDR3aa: CASRPFGSNAGELFF

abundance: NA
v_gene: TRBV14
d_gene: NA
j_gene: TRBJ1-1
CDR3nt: TGTGCCAGCAGCCCCCAGGGTCACACTGAAGCTTTCTTT
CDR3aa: CASSPQGHTEAFF

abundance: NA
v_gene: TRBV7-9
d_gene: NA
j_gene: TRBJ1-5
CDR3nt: TGTGCCAGCAGCTTAGAGGGGACGTTTCAGCCCCAGCATTTT
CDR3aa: CASSLEGTFQPQHF

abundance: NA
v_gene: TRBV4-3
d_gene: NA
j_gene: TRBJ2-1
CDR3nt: TGCGCCAGCAGCCAAGACCCGTATACGGGGAGCTCGAACAATGAGCAGTTCTTC
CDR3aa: CASSQDPYTGSSNNEQFF

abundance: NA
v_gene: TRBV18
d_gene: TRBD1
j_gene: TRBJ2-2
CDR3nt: TGTGCCAGCTCACCATTAGACAGGGCCGGGACCGGGGAGCTGTTTTTT
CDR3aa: CASSPLDRAGTGELFF

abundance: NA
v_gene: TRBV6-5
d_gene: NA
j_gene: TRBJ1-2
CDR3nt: TGTGCCAGCAGTTACTCGACCCACCGGGGCTACACCTTC
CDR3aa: CASSYSTHRGYTF

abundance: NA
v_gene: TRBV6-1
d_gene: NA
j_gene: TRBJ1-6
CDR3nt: TGTGCCAGCAGTGGGGGCCAGACTTCGTACCGGCAAAACTATAATTCACCCCTCCACTTT
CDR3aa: CASSGGQTSYRQNYNSPLHF

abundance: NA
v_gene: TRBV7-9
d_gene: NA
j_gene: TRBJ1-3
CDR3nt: TGTGCCAGCAGCTTAGCAGGGGGAGTAAACACCATATATTTT
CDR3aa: CASSLAGGVNTIYF

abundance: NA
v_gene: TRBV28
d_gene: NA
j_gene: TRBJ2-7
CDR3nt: TGTGCCACTCGGACAGCTACCTACGAGCAGTACTTC
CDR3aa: CATRTATYEQYF

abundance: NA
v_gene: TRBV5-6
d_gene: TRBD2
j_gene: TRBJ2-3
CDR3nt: TGTGCCAGCAGCACCCCAAGCGGGGGCTACACAGATACGCAGTATTTT
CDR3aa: CASSTPSGGYTDTQYF

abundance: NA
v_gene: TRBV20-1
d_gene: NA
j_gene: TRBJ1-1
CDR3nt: TGCAGTGGGCAGATGGACACTGAAGCTTTCTTT
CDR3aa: CSGQMDTEAFF

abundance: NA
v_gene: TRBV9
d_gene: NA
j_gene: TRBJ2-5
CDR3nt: TGTGCCAGCTCTCGTAGCACACAAGAGACCCAGTACTTC
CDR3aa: CASSRSTQETQYF

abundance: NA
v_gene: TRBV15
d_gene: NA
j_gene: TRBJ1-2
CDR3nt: TGTGCCACCAGCAGAGGAAAGGAGGGGCCTGGCTACACCTTC
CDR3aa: CATSRGKEGPGYTF

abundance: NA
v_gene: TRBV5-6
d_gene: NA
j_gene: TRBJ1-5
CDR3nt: TGTGCCAGCAGCTTGTATCAGGGGCCCTATCAGCCCCAGCATTTT
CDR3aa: CASSLYQGPYQPQHF

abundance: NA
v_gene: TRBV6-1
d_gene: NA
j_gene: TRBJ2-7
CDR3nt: TGTGCCAGCGAGGGGGGCTCCTACGAGCAGTACTTC
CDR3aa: CASEGGSYEQYF

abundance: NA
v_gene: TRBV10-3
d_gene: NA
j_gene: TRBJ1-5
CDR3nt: TGTGCCATCAGTGAGTATGGCGGTTTCAATCAGCCCCAGCATTTT
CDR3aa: CAISEYGGFNQPQHF

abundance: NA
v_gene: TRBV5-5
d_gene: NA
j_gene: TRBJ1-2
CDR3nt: TGTGCCAGCAGAAAGACAGGCAACTATGGCTACACCTTC
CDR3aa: CASRKTGNYGYTF

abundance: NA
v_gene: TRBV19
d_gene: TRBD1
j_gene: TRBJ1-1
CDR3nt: TGTGCCAGTACCACCGGGACAGGGTATTGGACTGAAGCTTTCTTT
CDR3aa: CASTTGTGYWTEAFF

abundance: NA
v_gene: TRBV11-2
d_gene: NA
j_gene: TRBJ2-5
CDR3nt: TGTGCCAGCAGCTTATTAGGGTATGGGGGAGTGGGACAGACCCAGTACTTC
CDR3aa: CASSLLGYGGVGQTQYF

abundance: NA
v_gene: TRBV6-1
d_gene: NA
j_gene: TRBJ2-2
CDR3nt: TGTGCCAGCAGTTTATCGGGCCTTGGGACCGGGGAGCTGTTTTTT
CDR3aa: CASSLSGLGTGELFF

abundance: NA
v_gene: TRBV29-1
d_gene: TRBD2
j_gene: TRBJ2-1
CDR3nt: TGCAGCGTCTTTCTAGCGGGAGCTTACAATGAGCAGTTCTTC
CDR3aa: CSVFLAGAYNEQFF

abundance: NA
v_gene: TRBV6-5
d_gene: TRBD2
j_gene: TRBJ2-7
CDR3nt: TGTGCCAGCCGGGGGGACTACGAGCAGTACTTC
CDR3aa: CASRGDYEQYF

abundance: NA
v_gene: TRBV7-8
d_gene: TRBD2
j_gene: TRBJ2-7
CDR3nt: TGTGCCAGCAGCCCCATGCCGGGACTAGCCAACTACGAGCAGTACTTC
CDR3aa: CASSPMPGLANYEQYF

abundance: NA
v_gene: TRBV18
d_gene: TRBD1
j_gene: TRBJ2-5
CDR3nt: TGTGCCAGCTCACGAAACCGGGACAGGGGGCAAGAGACCCAGTACTTC
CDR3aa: CASSRNRDRGQETQYF

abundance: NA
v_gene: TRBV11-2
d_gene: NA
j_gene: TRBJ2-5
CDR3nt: TGTGCCAGCAGCTTAGTTACAAGTGTCACAGGGCAACAAGAGACCCAGTACTTC
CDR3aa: CASSLVTSVTGQQETQYF

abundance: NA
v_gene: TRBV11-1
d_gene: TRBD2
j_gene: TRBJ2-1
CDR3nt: TGTGCCAGCAGCTTAGCTAGCGGGGTGGTAAGTGAGCAGTTCTTC
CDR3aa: CASSLASGVVSEQFF

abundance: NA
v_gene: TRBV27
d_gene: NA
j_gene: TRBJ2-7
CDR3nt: TGTGCCAGCAGTTTATCCCGGTTCTCCTACGAGCAGTACTTC
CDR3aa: CASSLSRFSYEQYF

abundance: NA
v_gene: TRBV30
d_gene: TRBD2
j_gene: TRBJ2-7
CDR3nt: TGTGCCTGGAGGCAAGCGGGAGGGGGGTTCGAGCAGTACTTC
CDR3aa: CAWRQAGGGFEQYF

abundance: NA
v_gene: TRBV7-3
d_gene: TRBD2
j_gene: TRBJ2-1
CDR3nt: TGTGCCAGCAGCTTAATCGGGGGGAGCTCCTACAATGAGCAGTTCTTC
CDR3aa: CASSLIGGSSYNEQFF

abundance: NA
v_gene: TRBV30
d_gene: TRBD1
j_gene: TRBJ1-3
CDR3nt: TGTGCCTGGGGGGGGACAGCTGGAAACACCATATATTTT
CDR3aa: CAWGGTAGNTIYF

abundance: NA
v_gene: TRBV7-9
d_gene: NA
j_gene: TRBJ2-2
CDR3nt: TGTGCCAGCAGCTCCAAGACAGGCGGAGTCCACACCGGGGAGCTGTTTTTT
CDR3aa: CASSSKTGGVHTGELFF

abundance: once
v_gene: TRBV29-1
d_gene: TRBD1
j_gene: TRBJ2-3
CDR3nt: TGCAGCGCCCGGACAGGGAGAACAGATACGCAGTATTTT
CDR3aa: CSARTGRTDTQYF

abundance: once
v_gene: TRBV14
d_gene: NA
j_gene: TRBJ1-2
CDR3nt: TGTGCCAGCAGCCAAGTATCGGGCGCTAACTATGGCTACACCTTC
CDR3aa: CASSQVSGANYGYTF

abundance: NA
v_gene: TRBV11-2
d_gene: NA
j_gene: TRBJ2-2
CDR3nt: TGTGCCAGCAGCTTATTCCCGGACACCGGGGAGCTGTTTTTT
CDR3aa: CASSLFPDTGELFF

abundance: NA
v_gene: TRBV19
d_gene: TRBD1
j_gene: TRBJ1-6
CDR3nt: TGTGCCAGTAGGCAGGGGGAAAGTTGGAATTCACCCCTCCACTTT
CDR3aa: CASRQGESWNSPLHF

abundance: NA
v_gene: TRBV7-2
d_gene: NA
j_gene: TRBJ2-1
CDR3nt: TGTGCCAGCAGCTTAAAATCGAGCTCCTACAATGAGCAGTTCTTC
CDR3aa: CASSLKSSSYNEQFF

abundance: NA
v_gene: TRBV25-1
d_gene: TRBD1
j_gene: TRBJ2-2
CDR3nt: TGTGCCAGCAGTGGAACGGGACAGGGAGTCACCGGGGAGCTGTTTTTT
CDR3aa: CASSGTGQGVTGELFF

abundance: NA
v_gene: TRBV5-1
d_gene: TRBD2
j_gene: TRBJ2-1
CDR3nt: TGCGCCAGCAGCTTGGATGGCGGGAGGGGATGGAATGAGCAGTTCTTC
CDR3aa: CASSLDGGRGWNEQFF

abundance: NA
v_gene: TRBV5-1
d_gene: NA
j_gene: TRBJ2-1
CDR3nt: TGCGCCAGCAGCTTGGTGGTCAACAATGAGCAGTTCTTC
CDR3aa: CASSLVVNNEQFF

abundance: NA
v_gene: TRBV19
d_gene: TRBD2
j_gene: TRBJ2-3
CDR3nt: TGTGCCAGTAGTACAGCGGGAGGGCCAGATACGCAGTATTTT
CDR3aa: CASSTAGGPDTQYF

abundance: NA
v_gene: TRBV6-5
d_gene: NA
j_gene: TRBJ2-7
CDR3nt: TGTGCCAGCAGTCCTAATGGCGGCGAGCAGTACTTC
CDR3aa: CASSPNGGEQYF

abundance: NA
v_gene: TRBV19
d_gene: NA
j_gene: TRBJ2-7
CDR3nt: TGTGCCAGTAGTCAACGGGACACTAGCTACGAGCAGTACTTC
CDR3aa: CASSQRDTSYEQYF